This T cell receptor beta chain originates from a study of blood T cell repertoires in COVID-19. Study context: Italy, Spain and the United States were the sources of the convalescent and acute COVID-19 samples. The analysed material was cDNA or gDNA that came from T cells, B-cell-depleted T cells, or PBMCs.

In the study's own analysis: Estimated nucleated cell counts came from reference gene primer amplification. Using immunoSEQ multiplex PCR, the repertoire was profiled, and TCRdb retains in-frame clones only, with some absent. That table gives V, J and clone size, and the DNA gave D and trimming. The table has about 72,000 clones, around 80% seen once; the top ten hold approximately 18%. The CDR3 spans 13 residues. In germline, CDR1 is MGHRA, CDR2 YSYEKL. V gave up 3 bases and J gave up 10 bases, with 15 bases separating them. The chain employs TRBV4-1 and TRBJ1-1, with D hard to call. The clonotype comes from a human donor in a cohort sampled during active COVID-19. Sequencing was carried out using peripheral blood. This CDR3 is CASSHYSTGRAFF. As DNA, the CDR3 is TGCGCCAGCAGCCATTACTCTACGGGAAGAGCTTTCTTT.